Presented here are 28 T cell receptor beta chains from one specimen sequenced in a study of blood T cell repertoires in COVID-19. Only in-frame clones appear in the TCRdb table, and some are missing; sequencing was by immunoSEQ multiplex PCR. The sample yields about 240,000 clones, approximately 78% seen once. What was sequenced was peripheral blood. Receptors originate from a woman aged 55 to 70 with active or convalescent COVID-19.

This chain links TRBV6-5 with TRBJ1-2, with D uncertain. V gave up 6 bases and J gave up 4 bases, with 15 bases separating them. CDR1 MNHEY and CDR2 SVGAGI come from the germline V gene. This CDR3 region has 14 residues. DNA for the CDR3: TGTGCCAGCAGATTGGAGGTTTCGTCCTATGGCTACACCTTC. This translates into CASRLEVSSYGYTF.

This clone has a single count. The chain has TRBV28 and TRBJ1-6; 7 bases line up with TRBD1. The CDR3 is 14 amino acids. V trimming: 3 bases; J trimming: 9 bases; junction bases outside the gene matches: 5. Germline V lookup: CDR1 MDHEN, CDR2 SYDVKM. This CDR3 is CASSLSQGSSPLHF. The CDR3 coding sequence is TGTGCCAGCAGTTTGTCACAGGGGAGTTCACCCCTCCACTTT.

The chain employs TRBV30 and TRBJ1-1; D is perhaps TRBD1 (6 bases). CDR1 and CDR2 from the germline V gene are GTSNPN and SVGIG (reference sequence). The CDR3 has 13 amino acids. Trimming left V 8 bases short and J 5 bases short, with 18 bases between. This CDR3 is CAGQSGPWTEAFF. As DNA, the CDR3 is TGTGCCGGACAGAGCGGACCCTGGACTGAAGCTTTCTTT.

This sequence joins TRBV5-1 and TRBJ2-2, with 7 bases identical to TRBD2. The CDR3 contains 16 residues. Germline V CDR1 and CDR2: SGHRS, YFSETQ. The V gene end was trimmed by 9 bases and the J gene end by 3 bases; junction bases not matched to a gene: 14. Here the CDR3 DNA reads TGCGCCACCAGGGTGTTAAGCGGGGCCGACACCGGGGAGCTGTTTTTT. It codes for CATRVLSGADTGELFF. Full variable domain (remainder filled in from reference TRBV5-1 and TRBJ2-2): KAGVTQTPRYLIKTRGQQVTLSCSPISGHRSVSWYQQTPGQGLQFLFEYFSETQRNKGNFPGRFSGRQFSNSRSEMNVSTLELGDSALYLCATRVLSGADTGELFFGEGSRLTVL.

CDR3 protein: CASSSAAGDYGYTF. Here the CDR3 DNA reads TGTGCCAGCAGCTCCGCGGCAGGGGACTATGGCTACACCTTC. V is TRBV5-4 and J is TRBJ1-2; perhaps TRBD1 as D (6 bases). Trimming removed 3 bases from V and 3 bases from J, with 12 bases in between. The CDR3 totals 14 residues. Germline CDR1 SGHNT, CDR2 YYREEE (reference sequence).

This clone was recorded a few times. The chain is built from TRBV3-1 (or the pseudogene TRBV3-2) and TRBJ2-2, with 12 positions matching TRBD1. The CDR3 covers 16 residues. In germline, CDR1 is LGHDT, CDR2 YNNKEL (reference sequence). J was trimmed by 8 bases and V by 0 bases; bases with no gene match: 4. CDR3 loop: CASSQEGTGGMGELFF. The CDR3 region has the DNA TGTGCCAGCAGCCAAGAAGGGACAGGGGGCATGGGGGAGCTGTTTTTT.

This chain joins TRBV27 and TRBJ1-2; maybe TRBD1 (6 bases). V lost 6 bases and J lost 8, with 13 bases in between. The CDR3 is 12 amino acids. Germline V CDR1 and CDR2: MNHEY, SMNVEV (reference sequence). In DNA, the CDR3 is TGTGCCAGCAGCCAGGACAGCGTGGGCTACACCTTC. Protein product: CASSQDSVGYTF.

The chain couples TRBV5-1 to TRBJ2-5, with D hard to call. Per germline, CDR1 SGHRS and CDR2 YFSETQ. This CDR3 is 15 amino acids long. V lost 0 bases, J lost 1 base, and 10 bases lay in between. The CDR3 DNA reads TGCGCCAGCAGCTTGGGTCCGACGGGCCAAGAGACCCAGTACTTC. Its protein product is CASSLGPTGQETQYF.

The chain has TRBV6-1 and TRBJ1-5; D possibly corresponds to TRBD1 (6 bases). CDR3 length equals 16 residues. The germline CDR1 and CDR2 sequences are MNHNS and SASEGT. The ends were cut back, 0 bases at V and 5 bases at J, with 14 bases in the middle. In nucleotides, the CDR3 is TGTGCCAGCAGTGAAGCCCCAAGGGGGTACCATCAGCCCCAGCATTTT. As protein: CASSEAPRGYHQPQHF.

This chain connects TRBV7-9 to TRBJ2-4; 7 positions match TRBD1. Germline assignment: CDR1 SEHNR and CDR2 FQNEAQ (reference sequence). This CDR3 has 15 residues. The ends lost 2 bases at V and 2 bases at J; junction bases unmatched: 3. The CDR3 region has the DNA TGTGCCAGCAGCTTACCCAGGGGGACCAAAAACATTCAGTACTTC. It specifies CASSLPRGTKNIQYF.

This clone occurred once. The chain links TRBV2 to TRBJ2-6, with 8 bases aligning to TRBD1. CDR3 length: 16 amino acids. Germline CDR1 SNHLY, CDR2 FYNNEI. V gave up 6 bases and J gave up 2 bases; unmatched junction bases: 6. This CDR3 is CASRVAGGTGANVLTF. CDR3 in DNA: TGTGCCAGCAGAGTAGCAGGGGGCACTGGGGCCAACGTCCTGACTTTC.

This chain connects TRBV5-1 to TRBJ1-2; D ambiguous. This CDR3 comprises 13 residues. Trimming took off 0 bases at V and 3 bases at J, with 6 bases between the two ends. Germline V gene sequence: CDR1 SGHRS, CDR2 YFSETQ. CDR3 in DNA: TGCGCCAGCAGCTTGGACGGAGACTATGGCTACACCTTC. This translates into CASSLDGDYGYTF.

The chain has TRBV5-6 and TRBJ1-1, with TRBD1 identical over 10 bases. CDR1 SGHDT and CDR2 YYEEEE come from the germline V gene. The CDR3 contains 15 residues. The V segment lost 4 bases and the J segment 8 bases; nucleotides outside the gene matches: 11. CDR3 in DNA: TGTGCCAGCAGCCGACAGGGGGCGCGACTAGGGGAAGCTTTCTTT. It is translated as CASSRQGARLGEAFF.

V gene TRBV5-1 combines with J gene TRBJ1-2, with D tentatively TRBD1 (5 bases). Germline CDR1 is SGHRS and CDR2 is YFSETQ. Trimming took off 0 bases at V and 2 bases at J, with 11 bases between the two ends. The CDR3 contains 15 residues. CDR3 loop: CASSLGGGTNYGYTF. CDR3 nucleotides: TGCGCCAGCAGCTTGGGTGGGGGGACCAACTATGGCTACACCTTC. The full variable domain, in which reference TRBV5-1 and TRBJ1-2 provide the parts outside the CDR3, is KAGVTQTPRYLIKTRGQQVTLSCSPISGHRSVSWYQQTPGQGLQFLFEYFSETQRNKGNFPGRFSGRQFSNSRSEMNVSTLELGDSALYLCASSLGGGTNYGYTFGSGTRLTVV.

The sample holds one count of this clone. A read error may account for a junction end that differs from germline. This chain uses TRBV2 with TRBJ1-2; TRBD1 matches at 8 bases. In germline, CDR1 is SNHLY, CDR2 FYNNEI. The CDR3 spans 10 residues. The chain's CDR3 is CASNYRGRGF. The CDR3 DNA sequence: TGTGCCAGCAATTACAGGGGGAGAGGCTTC. The full variable domain, in which reference TRBV2 and TRBJ1-2 provide the parts outside the CDR3, is EPEVTQTPSHQVTQMGQEVILRCVPISNHLYFYWYRQILGQKVEFLVSFYNNEISEKSEIFDDQFSVERPDGSNFTLKIRSTKLEDSAMYFCASNYRGRGFGSGTRLTVV.

This clone was detected once. V is TRBV11-2 and J is TRBJ2-2; no reliable D call. Germline loops: CDR1 SGHAT, CDR2 FQNNGV. The V and J ends lost 5 bases and 4 bases respectively, with 8 bases between them. CDR3 length: 13 residues. CDR3: CASSQQLTGELFF. The CDR3 DNA reads as TGTGCCAGCAGCCAACAGCTCACCGGGGAGCTGTTTTTT. The full variable domain, completed using reference TRBV11-2 and TRBJ2-2, is EAGVAQSPRYKIIEKRQSVAFWCNPISGHATLYWYQQILGQGPKLLIQFQNNGVVDDSQLPKDRFSAERLKGVDSTLKIQPAKLEDSAVYLCASSQQLTGELFFGEGSRLTVL.

The rearrangement uses TRBV25-1 and TRBJ1-1; no firm D call. V dropped 4 bases and J dropped 1 base, with 10 bases sitting between them. The CDR3 covers 14 residues. Germline CDR1 reads MGHDK; CDR2 reads SYGVNS. CDR3 DNA: TGTGCCAGCAGTGCAGAGGTGGAGAACACTGAAGCTTTCTTT. Translated, it gives CASSAEVENTEAFF.

J is TRBJ2-2 and V is TRBV5-1, with 7 bases fitting TRBD1. Germline V gene lookup returns CDR1 SGHRS and CDR2 YFSETQ. The CDR3 has 16 amino acids. The junction had 10 bases not matched to a gene; V was cut back by 4 bases and J by 4 bases. The CDR3, as DNA: TGCGCCAGCAGCCAAAGAACAGGGGTCGCCACCGGGGAGCTGTTTTTT. It is translated as CASSQRTGVATGELFF.

V usage is TRBV5-1 and J usage is TRBJ1-4; D may be TRBD1 (6 bases). This CDR3 comprises 15 residues. Trimming shortened V by 4 bases and J by 8 bases, and 18 bases separated the two germline ends. Germline lookup yields CDR1 SGHRS and CDR2 YFSETQ. CDR3 bases: TGCGCCAGCAGCCCCCAAGCAGGGGTAGGCGAAAAACTGTTTTTT. This gives the protein CASSPQAGVGEKLFF.

For this clone: Within the sample, other DNA sequences also encode this same CDR3. V usage is TRBV5-1 and J usage is TRBJ1-2; no clear D. Deletions cut 4 bases from V and 1 base from J, with 5 bases between. Germline lookup yields CDR1 SGHRS and CDR2 YFSETQ. This CDR3 is built from 12 residues. For the CDR3, the DNA is TGCGCCAGCAGCGAGAGTAACTATGGCTACACCTTC. Its translation: CASSESNYGYTF.

The rearrangement uses TRBV10-3 and TRBJ2-3, with 8 positions matching TRBD2. The CDR3 totals 15 residues. The V and J ends lost 6 bases and 3 bases, in that order; junction bases with no gene match: 8. Germline assignment: CDR1 ENHRY and CDR2 SYGVKD. CDR3 protein: CAISPGGAGTDTQYF. The CDR3 nucleotides read TGTGCCATCAGCCCCGGGGGGGCTGGTACAGATACGCAGTATTTT.

The chain uses TRBV27 and TRBJ1-1, with D perhaps matching TRBD1 (6 bases). Germline V gene lookup returns CDR1 MNHEY and CDR2 SMNVEV (reference sequence). This CDR3 spans 13 amino acids. V gave up 4 bases and J gave up 5 bases, with 11 bases separating them. CDR3 sequence reads: CASSSQGSTEAFF. Written as DNA, the CDR3 is TGTGCCAGCAGTTCCCAGGGGTCGACTGAAGCTTTCTTT.

The rearrangement links TRBV27 to TRBJ1-6; TRBD1 aligns across 8 bases. J gave up 0 bases and V 3 bases, and 4 bases lay outside the gene matches. The CDR3 runs to 17 residues. The V gene's germline CDR1 is MNHEY and CDR2 SMNVEV (reference sequence). The CDR3 reads CASSLSGTGSYNSPLHF. CDR3 coding DNA: TGTGCCAGCAGTTTGAGCGGGACAGGCTCCTATAATTCACCCCTCCACTTT.

The chain is built from TRBV7-2 and TRBJ1-2; D is perhaps TRBD1 (6 bases). From germline, CDR1 is SGHTA and CDR2 FQGNSA. The CDR3 extends over 14 amino acids. The V end was cut by 2 bases, the J end by 5 bases, with 12 bases between. In DNA, the CDR3 is TGTGCCAGCAGCTTAAGACAGGCCGATTATGGCTACACCTTC. Translated, it gives CASSLRQADYGYTF.

The chain recombines TRBV9 with TRBJ1-2, with 11 bases that match TRBD1. CDR3 size: 17 residues. V lost 4 bases, J lost 7 bases, and 15 bases stayed unmatched. Germline CDR1 reads SGDLS; CDR2 reads YYNGEE. CDR3 in DNA: TGTGCCAGCAGCCCAGACCTTGGACAGGGGGCGAACGGTGGCTACACCTTC. It translates to CASSPDLGQGANGGYTF.

The chain combines TRBV30 with TRBJ1-1; 9 bases fit TRBD1. The V gene's germline CDR1 is GTSNPN and CDR2 SVGIG (reference sequence). The trim removed 5 bases at V and 5 bases at J, leaving 9 bases unmatched. The CDR3 runs to 14 residues. The CDR3 DNA follows: TGTGCCTGGTCTCACAGGGGGCTGTGGACTGAAGCTTTCTTT. Its translation is CAWSHRGLWTEAFF.

The rearrangement uses TRBV4-1 and TRBJ2-2, with D unresolved. Trimming took off 1 base at V and 5 bases at J, with 8 bases between the two ends. This CDR3 has 14 residues. Germline assignment: CDR1 MGHRA and CDR2 YSYEKL. This chain's CDR3 is CASSQGQETGELFF. In DNA form, the CDR3 reads TGCGCCAGCAGCCAAGGGCAGGAAACCGGGGAGCTGTTTTTT.

The chain carries TRBV11-1 and TRBJ1-2, with D maybe TRBD1 (6 bases). Germline V gene data show CDR1 as SGHAT and CDR2 as FQDESV (reference sequence). The CDR3 extends over 14 amino acids. V gave up 4 bases and J gave up 4 bases, with 13 bases separating them. CDR3 nucleotide sequence: TGTGCCAGCAGCTCAGAGACAGGACGCTATGGCTACACCTTC. Amino acids: CASSSETGRYGYTF.